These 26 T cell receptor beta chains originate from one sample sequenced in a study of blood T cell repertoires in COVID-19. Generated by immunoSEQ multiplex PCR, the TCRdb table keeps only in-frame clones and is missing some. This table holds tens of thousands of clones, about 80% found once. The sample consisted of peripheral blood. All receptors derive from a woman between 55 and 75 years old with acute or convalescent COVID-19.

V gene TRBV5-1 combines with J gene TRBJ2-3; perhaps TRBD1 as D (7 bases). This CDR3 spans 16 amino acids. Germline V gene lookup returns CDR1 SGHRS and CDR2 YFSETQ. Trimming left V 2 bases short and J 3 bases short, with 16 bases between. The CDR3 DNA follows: TGCGCCAGCAGCTTTTCGGAGGGGGCAGGGACAGATACGCAGTATTTT. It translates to CASSFSEGAGTDTQYF.

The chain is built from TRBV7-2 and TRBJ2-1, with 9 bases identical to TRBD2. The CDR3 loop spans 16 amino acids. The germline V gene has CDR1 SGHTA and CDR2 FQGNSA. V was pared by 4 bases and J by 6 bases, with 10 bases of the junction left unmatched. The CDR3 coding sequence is TGTGCCAGCAGCTCGGCCCCAGGCGGGGGGGCCAATGAGCAGTTCTTC. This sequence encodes CASSSAPGGGANEQFF.

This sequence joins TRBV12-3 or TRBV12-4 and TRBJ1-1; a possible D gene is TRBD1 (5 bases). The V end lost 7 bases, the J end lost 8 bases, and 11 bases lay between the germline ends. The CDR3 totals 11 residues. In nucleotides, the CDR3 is TGTGCCAGCACCCCAGGGAAGGAAGCTTTCTTT. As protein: CASTPGKEAFF.

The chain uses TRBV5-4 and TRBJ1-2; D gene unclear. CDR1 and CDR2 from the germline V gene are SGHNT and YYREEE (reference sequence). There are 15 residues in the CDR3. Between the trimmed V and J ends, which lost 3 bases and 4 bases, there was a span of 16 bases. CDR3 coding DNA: TGTGCCAGCAGCTGGAATAAAGAACCGGGCTATGGCTACACCTTC. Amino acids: CASSWNKEPGYGYTF.

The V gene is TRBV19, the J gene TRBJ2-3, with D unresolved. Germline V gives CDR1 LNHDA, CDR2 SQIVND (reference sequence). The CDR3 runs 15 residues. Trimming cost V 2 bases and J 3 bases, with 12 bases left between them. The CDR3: CASSISTAGTDTQYF. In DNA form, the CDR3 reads TGTGCCAGTAGTATAAGCACAGCTGGGACAGATACGCAGTATTTT.

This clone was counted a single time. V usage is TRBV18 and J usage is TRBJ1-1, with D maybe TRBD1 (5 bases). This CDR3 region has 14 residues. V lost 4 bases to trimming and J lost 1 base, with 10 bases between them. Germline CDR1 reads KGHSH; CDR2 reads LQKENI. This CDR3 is CASSQDTKNTEAFF. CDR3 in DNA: TGTGCCAGCTCACAGGACACAAAGAACACTGAAGCTTTCTTT.

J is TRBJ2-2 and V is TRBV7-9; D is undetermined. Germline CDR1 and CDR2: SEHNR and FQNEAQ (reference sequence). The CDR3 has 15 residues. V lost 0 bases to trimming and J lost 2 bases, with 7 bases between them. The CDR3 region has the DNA TGTGCCAGCAGCTTAGCGCGCGGTAACACCGGGGAGCTGTTTTTT. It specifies CASSLARGNTGELFF.

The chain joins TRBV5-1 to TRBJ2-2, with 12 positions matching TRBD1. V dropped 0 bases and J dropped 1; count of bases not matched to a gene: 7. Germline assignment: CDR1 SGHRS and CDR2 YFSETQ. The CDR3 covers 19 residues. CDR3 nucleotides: TGCGCCAGCAGCTTGGTCCCGGGACAGGGGGCAAAGAACACCGGGGAGCTGTTTTTT. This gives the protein CASSLVPGQGAKNTGELFF.

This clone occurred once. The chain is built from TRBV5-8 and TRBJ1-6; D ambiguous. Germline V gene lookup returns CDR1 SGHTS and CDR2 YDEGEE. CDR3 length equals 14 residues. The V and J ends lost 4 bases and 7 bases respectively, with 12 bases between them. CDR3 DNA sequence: TGTGCCAGCAGCCCCGGGATTCTCAATTCACCCCTCCACTTT. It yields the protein CASSPGILNSPLHF.

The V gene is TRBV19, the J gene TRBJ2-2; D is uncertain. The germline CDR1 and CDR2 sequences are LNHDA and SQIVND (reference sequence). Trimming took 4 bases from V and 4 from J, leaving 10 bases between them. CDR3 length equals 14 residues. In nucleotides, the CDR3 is TGTGCCAGTAGTACCATTGACTTCACCGGGGAGCTGTTTTTT. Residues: CASSTIDFTGELFF.

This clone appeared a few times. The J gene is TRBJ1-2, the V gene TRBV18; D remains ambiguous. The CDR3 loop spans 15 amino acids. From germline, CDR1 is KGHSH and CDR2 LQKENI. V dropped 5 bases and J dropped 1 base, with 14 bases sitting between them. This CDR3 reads CASSDREASNYGYTF. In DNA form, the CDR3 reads TGTGCCAGCTCAGACCGGGAGGCCAGTAACTATGGCTACACCTTC.

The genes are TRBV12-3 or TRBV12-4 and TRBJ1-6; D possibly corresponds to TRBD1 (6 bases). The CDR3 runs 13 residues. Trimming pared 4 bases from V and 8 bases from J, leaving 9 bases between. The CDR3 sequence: CASSSAGDSPLHF. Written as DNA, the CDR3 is TGTGCCAGCAGTTCCGCAGGGGATTCACCCCTCCACTTT.

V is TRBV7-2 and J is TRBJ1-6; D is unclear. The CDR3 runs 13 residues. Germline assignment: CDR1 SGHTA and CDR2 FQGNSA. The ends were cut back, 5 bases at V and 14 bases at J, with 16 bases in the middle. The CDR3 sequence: CASSMTRQIALHF. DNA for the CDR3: TGTGCCAGCAGCATGACAAGGCAAATCGCCCTCCACTTT. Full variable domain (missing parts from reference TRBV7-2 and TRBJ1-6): GAGVSQSPSNKVTEKGKDVELRCDPISGHTALYWYRQSLGQGLEFLIYFQGNSAPDKSGLPSDRFSAERTGGSVSTLTIQRTQQEDSAVYLCASSMTRQIALHFGNGTRLTVT.

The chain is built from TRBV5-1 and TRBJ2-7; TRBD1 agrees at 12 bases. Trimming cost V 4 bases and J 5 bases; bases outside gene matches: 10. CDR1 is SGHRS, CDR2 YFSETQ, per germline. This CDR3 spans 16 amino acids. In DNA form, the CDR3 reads TGCGCCAGCAGCCGCGCCGGGACAGGGGGCTTCAACGAGCAGTACTTC. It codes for CASSRAGTGGFNEQYF. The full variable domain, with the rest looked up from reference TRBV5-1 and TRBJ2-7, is KAGVTQTPRYLIKTRGQQVTLSCSPISGHRSVSWYQQTPGQGLQFLFEYFSETQRNKGNFPGRFSGRQFSNSRSEMNVSTLELGDSALYLCASSRAGTGGFNEQYFGPGTRLTVT.

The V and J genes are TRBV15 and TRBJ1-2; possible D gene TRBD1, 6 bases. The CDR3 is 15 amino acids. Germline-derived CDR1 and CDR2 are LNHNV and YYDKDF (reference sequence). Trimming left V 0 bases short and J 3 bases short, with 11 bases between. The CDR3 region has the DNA TGTGCCACCAGCAGAGACCACAGGGTTGACTATGGCTACACCTTC. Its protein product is CATSRDHRVDYGYTF.

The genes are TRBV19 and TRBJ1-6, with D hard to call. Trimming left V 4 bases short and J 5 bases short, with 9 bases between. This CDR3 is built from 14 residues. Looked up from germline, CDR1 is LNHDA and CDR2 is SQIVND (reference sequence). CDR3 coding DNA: TGTGCCAGTAGTACGGCCGCGGATAATTCACCCCTCCACTTT. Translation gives CASSTAADNSPLHF.

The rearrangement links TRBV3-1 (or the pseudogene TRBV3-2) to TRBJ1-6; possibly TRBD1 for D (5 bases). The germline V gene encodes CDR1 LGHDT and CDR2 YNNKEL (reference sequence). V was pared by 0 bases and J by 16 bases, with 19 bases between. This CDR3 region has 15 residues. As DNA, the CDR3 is TGTGCCAGCAGCCAAGATGGGCATCAGGGCGCACTACTCCACTTT. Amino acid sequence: CASSQDGHQGALLHF.

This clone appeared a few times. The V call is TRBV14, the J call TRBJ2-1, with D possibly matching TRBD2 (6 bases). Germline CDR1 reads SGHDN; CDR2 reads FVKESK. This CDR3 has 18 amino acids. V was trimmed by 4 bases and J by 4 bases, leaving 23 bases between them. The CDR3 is CASSPLESRDPQYNEQFF. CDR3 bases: TGTGCCAGCAGCCCCCTGGAGTCGCGGGACCCGCAGTACAATGAGCAGTTCTTC. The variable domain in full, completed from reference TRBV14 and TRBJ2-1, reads EAGVTQFPSHSVIEKGQTVTLRCDPISGHDNLYWYRRVMGKEIKFLLHFVKESKQDESGMPNNRFLAERTGGTYSTLKVQPAELEDSGVYFCASSPLESRDPQYNEQFFGPGTRLTVL.

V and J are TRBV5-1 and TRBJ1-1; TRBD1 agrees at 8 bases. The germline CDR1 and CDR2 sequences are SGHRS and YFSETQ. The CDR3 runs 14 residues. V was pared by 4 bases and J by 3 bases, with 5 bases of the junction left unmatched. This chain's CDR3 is CASSPGGADTEAFF. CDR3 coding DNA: TGCGCCAGCAGCCCAGGGGGCGCGGACACTGAAGCTTTCTTT.

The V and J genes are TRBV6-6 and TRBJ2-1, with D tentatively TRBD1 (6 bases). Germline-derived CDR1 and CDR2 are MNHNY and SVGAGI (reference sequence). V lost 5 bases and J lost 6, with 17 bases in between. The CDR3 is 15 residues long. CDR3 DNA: TGTGCCAGCAGTCTCCCCCGAAACAGGGTCAATGAGCAGTTCTTC. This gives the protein CASSLPRNRVNEQFF.

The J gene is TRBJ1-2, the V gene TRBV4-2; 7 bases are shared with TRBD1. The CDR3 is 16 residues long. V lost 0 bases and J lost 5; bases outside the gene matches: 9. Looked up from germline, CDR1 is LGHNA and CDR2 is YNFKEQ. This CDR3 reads CASSQDAGQSQYGYTF. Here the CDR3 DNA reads TGTGCCAGCAGCCAAGACGCGGGACAGTCTCAATATGGCTACACCTTC.

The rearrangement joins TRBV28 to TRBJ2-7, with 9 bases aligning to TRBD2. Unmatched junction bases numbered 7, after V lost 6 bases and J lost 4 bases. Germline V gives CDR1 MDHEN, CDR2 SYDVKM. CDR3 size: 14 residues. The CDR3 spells CASSSSGNSYEQYF. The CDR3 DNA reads TGTGCCAGCAGCTCTAGCGGGAATAGTTACGAGCAGTACTTC.

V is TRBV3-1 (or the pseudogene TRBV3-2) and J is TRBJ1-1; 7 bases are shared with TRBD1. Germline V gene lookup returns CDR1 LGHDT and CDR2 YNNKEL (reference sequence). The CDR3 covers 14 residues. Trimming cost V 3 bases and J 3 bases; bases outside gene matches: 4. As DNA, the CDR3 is TGTGCCAGCAGCCAGCACGGGACAGACACTGAAGCTTTCTTT. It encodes CASSQHGTDTEAFF.

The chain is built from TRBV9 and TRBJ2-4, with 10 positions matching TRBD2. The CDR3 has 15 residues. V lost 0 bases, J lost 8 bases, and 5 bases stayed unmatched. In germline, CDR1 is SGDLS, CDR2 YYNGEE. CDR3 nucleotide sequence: TGTGCCAGCAGCGTAGCTAGCGGGGGACTCGACATTCAGTACTTC. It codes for CASSVASGGLDIQYF.

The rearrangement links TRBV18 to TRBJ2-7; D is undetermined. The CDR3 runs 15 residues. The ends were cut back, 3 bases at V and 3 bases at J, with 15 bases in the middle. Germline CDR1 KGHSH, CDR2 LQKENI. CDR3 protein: CASSPSSSLSYEQYF. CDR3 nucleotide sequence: TGTGCCAGCTCACCTTCATCCTCCCTCAGCTACGAGCAGTACTTC.

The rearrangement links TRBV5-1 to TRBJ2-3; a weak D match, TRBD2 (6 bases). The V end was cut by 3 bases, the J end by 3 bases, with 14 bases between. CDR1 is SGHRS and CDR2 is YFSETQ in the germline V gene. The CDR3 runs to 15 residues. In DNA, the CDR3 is TGCGCCAGCAGCTCAGCGGGCGCCGGGACAGATACGCAGTATTTT. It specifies CASSSAGAGTDTQYF. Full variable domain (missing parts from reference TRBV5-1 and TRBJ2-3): KAGVTQTPRYLIKTRGQQVTLSCSPISGHRSVSWYQQTPGQGLQFLFEYFSETQRNKGNFPGRFSGRQFSNSRSEMNVSTLELGDSALYLCASSSAGAGTDTQYFGPGTRLTVL.